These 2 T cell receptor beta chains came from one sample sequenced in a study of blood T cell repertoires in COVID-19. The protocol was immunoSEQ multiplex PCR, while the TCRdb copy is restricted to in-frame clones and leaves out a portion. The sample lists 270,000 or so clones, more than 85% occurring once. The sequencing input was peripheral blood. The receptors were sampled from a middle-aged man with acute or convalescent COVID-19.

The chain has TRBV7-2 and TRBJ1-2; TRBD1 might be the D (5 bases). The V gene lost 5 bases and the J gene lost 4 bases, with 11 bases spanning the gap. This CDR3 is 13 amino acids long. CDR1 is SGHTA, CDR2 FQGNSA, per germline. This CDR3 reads CASSPGGTYGYTF. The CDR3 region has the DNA TGTGCCAGCAGCCCCGGAGGGACCTATGGCTACACCTTC. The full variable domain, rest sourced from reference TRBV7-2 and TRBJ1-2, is GAGVSQSPSNKVTEKGKDVELRCDPISGHTALYWYRQSLGQGLEFLIYFQGNSAPDKSGLPSDRFSAERTGGSVSTLTIQRTQQEDSAVYLCASSPGGTYGYTFGSGTRLTVV.

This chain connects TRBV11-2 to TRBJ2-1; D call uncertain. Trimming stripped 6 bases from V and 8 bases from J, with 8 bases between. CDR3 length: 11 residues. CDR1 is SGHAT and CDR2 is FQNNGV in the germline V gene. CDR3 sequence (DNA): TGTGCCAGCAGTTCTCTCCATGAGCAGTTCTTC. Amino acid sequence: CASSSLHEQFF. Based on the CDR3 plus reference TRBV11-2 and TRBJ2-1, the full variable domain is EAGVAQSPRYKIIEKRQSVAFWCNPISGHATLYWYQQILGQGPKLLIQFQNNGVVDDSQLPKDRFSAERLKGVDSTLKIQPAKLEDSAVYLCASSSLHEQFFGPGTRLTVL.